This TCR beta chain comes out of a study of cytomegalovirus exposure and HLA in healthy donors. Regarding the study as a whole: Cytomegalovirus association was listed for 170 or so TCR beta chains. Many donors shared some public TCRs, even though most TCR sequences were rare. It was found in a later analysis that first-cohort TCR clusters tended to co-occur in the 130 or so validation repertoires.

Separation from the 666-subject first cohort characterized the roughly 120-subject validation cohort, to which the donors belonged. Data came from immunoSEQ multiplex PCR; TCRdb stores just in-frame clones and leaves some out. The sample includes more than 300,000 clones, 80% to 90% of them seen just once. In the case of this clone: Its antigen is as yet unknown.

This CDR3 comprises 11 residues. Germline V CDR1 and CDR2: ENHRY, SYGVKD. V was clipped by 8 bases and J by 1 base, with 5 bases between them. This clonotype originated in a woman younger than 35 in good health and CMV-seronegative. This sequence joins TRBV10-3 and TRBJ1-1; D gene uncertain. Sequencing input: PBMCs. CDR3 coding DNA: TGTGCCATCGGCCAGAACACTGAAGCTTTCTTT. Translation: CAIGQNTEAFF.